This TCR beta chain stems from a study of OX40 agonist ivuxolimab in advanced cancers. The germline V gene encodes CDR1 SGHVS and CDR2 FQNEAQ. Between the trimmed V and J ends, which lost 1 base and 4 bases, there was a span of 4 bases. The CDR3 has 12 residues. Using immunoSEQ multiplex PCR, the repertoire was profiled, and TCRdb retains in-frame clones only, with some absent. Seen here are tens of thousands of clones, about 89% observed once, and the top ten hold more than 15%. This clone was found once. This sequence originates from an adult with an advanced solid tumor such as melanoma, head and neck, liver or kidney cancer. V and J are TRBV7-8 and TRBJ1-1; no clear D. The sample in question was CD4+ or CD8+ T cells sorted from blood, obtained in a trial of the OX40 agonist ivuxolimab. Here the CDR3 reads CASSLGATEAFF. The DNA for the CDR3 is TGTGCCAGCAGCTTAGGGGCCACTGAAGCTTTCTTT.